Following are 3 T cell receptor beta chains from one sample sequenced in a study of PD-L1 blockade in urothelial cancer (dated by TCRdb to the late 2010s). Library creation used the immunoSEQ multiplex PCR assay. Here the immuneACCESS table is served through TCRdb, limited to in-frame sequences with V and J called. Missing clones are a known gap in these copies; in checked studies unresolved V genes cover under half, and the rest lacks a known reason. The sample table contains tens of thousands of clones; only one count was recorded for roughly 77% of them. The ten biggest clones cover 3.5% to 4.5% of the sample. This specimen consisted of PBMCs, obtained around atezolizumab (anti-PD-L1) treatment. Receptors were obtained from a man between 65 and 85 years old with urothelial cancer.

This clone was seen just once. The J gene is TRBJ2-1, the V gene TRBV28; a weak D match, TRBD1 (6 bases). Trimming removed 4 bases from V and 8 bases from J, with 21 bases in between. Germline-derived CDR1 and CDR2 are MDHEN and SYDVKM. The length of the CDR3 is 16 residues. The CDR3 is CASSSGGGQTLDEQFF. The CDR3 DNA sequence: TGTGCCAGCAGTTCCGGAGGAGGACAGACTCTGGATGAGCAGTTCTTC.

This rearrangement joins TRBV18 to TRBJ2-1; TRBD2 aligns across 7 bases. V trimming: 0 bases; J trimming: 5 bases; junction bases outside the gene matches: 7. CDR1 is KGHSH, CDR2 LQKENI, per germline. This CDR3 has 16 amino acids. The CDR3 region is CASSPPASGVHNEQFF. The CDR3 nucleotides read TGTGCCAGCTCACCACCCGCTAGCGGAGTCCACAATGAGCAGTTCTTC.

In DNA, the CDR3 is TGTGCCAGCACCAAGGGGGACAGGCCCTACGAGCAGTACTTC. Protein product: CASTKGDRPYEQYF. The rearrangement links TRBV7-2 to TRBJ2-7; 8 nucleotides match TRBD1. V lost 7 bases, J lost 2 bases, and 7 bases stayed unmatched. This CDR3 comprises 14 residues. The V gene's germline CDR1 is SGHTA and CDR2 FQGNSA.